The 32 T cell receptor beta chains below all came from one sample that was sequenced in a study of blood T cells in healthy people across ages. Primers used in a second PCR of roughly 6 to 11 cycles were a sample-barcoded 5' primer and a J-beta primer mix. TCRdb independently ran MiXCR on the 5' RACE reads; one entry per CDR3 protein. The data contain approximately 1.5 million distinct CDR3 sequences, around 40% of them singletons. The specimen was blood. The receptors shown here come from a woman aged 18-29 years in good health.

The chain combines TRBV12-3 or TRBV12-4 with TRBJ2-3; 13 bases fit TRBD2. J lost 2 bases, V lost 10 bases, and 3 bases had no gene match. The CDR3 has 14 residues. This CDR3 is CATGLAGATDTQYF. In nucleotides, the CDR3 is TGTGCCACTGGACTAGCGGGGGCCACAGATACGCAGTATTTT.

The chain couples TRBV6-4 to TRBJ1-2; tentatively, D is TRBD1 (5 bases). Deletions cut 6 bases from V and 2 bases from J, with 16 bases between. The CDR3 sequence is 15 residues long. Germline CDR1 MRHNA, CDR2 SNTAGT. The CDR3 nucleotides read TGTGCCAGCAGACCCGGACCCTGGGGGAACTATGGCTACACCTTC. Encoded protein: CASRPGPWGNYGYTF.

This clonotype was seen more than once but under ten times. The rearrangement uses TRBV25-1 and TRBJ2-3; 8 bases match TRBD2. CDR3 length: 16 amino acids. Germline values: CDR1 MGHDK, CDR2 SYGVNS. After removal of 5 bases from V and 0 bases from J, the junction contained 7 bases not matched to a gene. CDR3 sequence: CASSSFGGGSTDTQYF. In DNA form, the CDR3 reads TGTGCCAGCAGTAGCTTCGGGGGGGGAAGCACAGATACGCAGTATTTT.

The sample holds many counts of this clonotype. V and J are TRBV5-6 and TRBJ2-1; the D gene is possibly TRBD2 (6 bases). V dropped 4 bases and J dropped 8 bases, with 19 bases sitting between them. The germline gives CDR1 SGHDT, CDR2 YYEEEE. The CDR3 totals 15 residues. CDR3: CASSHGGTSAYEQFF. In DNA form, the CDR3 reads TGTGCCAGCAGCCATGGCGGGACCTCCGCCTATGAGCAGTTCTTC.

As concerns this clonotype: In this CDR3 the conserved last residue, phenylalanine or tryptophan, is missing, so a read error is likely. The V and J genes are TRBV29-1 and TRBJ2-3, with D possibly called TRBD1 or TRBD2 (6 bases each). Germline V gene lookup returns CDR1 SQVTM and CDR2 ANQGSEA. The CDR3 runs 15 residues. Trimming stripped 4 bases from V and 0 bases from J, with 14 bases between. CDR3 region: CSVGGDILSTDTQYY. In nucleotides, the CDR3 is TGCAGCGTTGGGGGGGACATTCTGAGCACAGATACGCAGTATTAT.

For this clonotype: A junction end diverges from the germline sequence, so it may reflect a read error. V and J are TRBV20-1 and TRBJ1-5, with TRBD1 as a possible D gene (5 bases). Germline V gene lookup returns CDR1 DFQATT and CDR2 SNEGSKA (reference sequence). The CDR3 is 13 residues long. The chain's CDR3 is CGARDSGNQPQHF. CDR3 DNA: TGCGGTGCTAGAGACAGCGGCAATCAGCCCCAGCATTTT.

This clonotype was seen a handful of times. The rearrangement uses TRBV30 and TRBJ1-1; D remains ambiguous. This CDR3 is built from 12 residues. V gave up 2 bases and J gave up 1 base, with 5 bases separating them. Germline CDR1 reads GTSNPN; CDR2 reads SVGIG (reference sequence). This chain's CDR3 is CAWSHQNTEAFF. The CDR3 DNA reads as TGTGCCTGGAGTCATCAGAACACTGAAGCTTTCTTT.

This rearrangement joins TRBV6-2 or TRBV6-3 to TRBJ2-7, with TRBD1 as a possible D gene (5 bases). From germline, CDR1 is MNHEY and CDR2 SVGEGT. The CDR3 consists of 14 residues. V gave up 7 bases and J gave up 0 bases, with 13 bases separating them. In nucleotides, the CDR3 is TGTGCCAGCATGGGGCAGGTCACCTCCTACGAGCAGTACTTC. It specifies CASMGQVTSYEQYF.

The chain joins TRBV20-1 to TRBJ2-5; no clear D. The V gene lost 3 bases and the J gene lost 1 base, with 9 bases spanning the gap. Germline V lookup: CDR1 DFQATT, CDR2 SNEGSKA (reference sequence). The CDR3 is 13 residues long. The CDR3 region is CSASRQFQETQYF. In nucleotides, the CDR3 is TGCAGTGCTAGTAGGCAGTTCCAAGAGACCCAGTACTTC.

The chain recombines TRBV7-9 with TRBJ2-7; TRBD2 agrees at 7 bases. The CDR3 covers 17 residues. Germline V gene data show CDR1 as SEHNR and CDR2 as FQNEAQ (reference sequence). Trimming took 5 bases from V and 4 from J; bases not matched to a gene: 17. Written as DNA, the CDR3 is TGTGCCAGCAGCAACCCCGGACCTCCTAGCGGAGTATACGAGCAGTACTTC. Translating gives CASSNPGPPSGVYEQYF.

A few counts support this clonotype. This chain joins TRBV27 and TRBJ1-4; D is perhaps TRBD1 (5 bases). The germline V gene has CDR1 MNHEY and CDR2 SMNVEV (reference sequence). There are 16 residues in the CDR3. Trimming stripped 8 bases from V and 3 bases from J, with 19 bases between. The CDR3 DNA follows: TGTGCCAGCCGAGGGTTGAGGGGCGAGGCTAATGAAAAACTGTTTTTT. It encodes CASRGLRGEANEKLFF.

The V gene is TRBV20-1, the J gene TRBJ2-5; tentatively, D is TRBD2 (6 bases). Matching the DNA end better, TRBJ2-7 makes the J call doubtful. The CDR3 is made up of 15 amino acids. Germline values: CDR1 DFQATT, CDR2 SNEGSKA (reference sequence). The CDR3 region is CSATPGRKGRYEQYF. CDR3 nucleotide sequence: TGCAGTGCTACCCCGGGCCGAAAAGGGAGGTACGAGCAGTACTTC.

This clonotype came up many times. The CDR3 nucleotides read TGTGCCAGCACTACAGGGTTCCCAAACTATGGCTACACCTTC. Translated, it gives CASTTGFPNYGYTF. The chain couples TRBV12-3 or TRBV12-4 to TRBJ1-2, with D possibly TRBD1 on 6 matching bases. This CDR3 comprises 14 residues. Trimming shortened V by 7 bases and J by 2 bases, and 14 bases separated the two germline ends.

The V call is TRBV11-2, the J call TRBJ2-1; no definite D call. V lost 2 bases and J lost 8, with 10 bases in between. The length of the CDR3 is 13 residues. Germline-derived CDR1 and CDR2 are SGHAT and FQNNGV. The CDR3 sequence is CASSLWRKHEQFF. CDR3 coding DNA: TGTGCCAGCAGCTTATGGCGGAAACATGAGCAGTTCTTC.

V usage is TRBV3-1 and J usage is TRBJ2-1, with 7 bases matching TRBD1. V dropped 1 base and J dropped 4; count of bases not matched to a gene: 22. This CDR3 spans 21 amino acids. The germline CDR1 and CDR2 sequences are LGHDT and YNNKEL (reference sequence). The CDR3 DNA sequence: TGTGCCAGCAGCCAAGCGGAGGCGACAGGGCGCCTTACCCCCTATTACAATGAGCAGTTCTTC. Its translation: CASSQAEATGRLTPYYNEQFF.

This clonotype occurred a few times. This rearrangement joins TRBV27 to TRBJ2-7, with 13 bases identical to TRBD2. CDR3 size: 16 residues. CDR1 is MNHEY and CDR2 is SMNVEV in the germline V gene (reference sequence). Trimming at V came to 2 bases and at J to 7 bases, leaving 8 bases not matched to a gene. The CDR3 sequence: CASSLHGLAGVGEQYF. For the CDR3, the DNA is TGTGCCAGCAGTTTACACGGACTAGCGGGGGTCGGGGAGCAGTACTTC.

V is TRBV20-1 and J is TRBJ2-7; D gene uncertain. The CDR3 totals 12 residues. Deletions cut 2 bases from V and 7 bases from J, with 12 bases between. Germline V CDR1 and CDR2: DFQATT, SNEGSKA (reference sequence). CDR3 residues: CSARRSTGEQYF. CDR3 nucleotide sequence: TGCAGTGCTAGAAGGAGTACCGGAGAGCAGTACTTC.

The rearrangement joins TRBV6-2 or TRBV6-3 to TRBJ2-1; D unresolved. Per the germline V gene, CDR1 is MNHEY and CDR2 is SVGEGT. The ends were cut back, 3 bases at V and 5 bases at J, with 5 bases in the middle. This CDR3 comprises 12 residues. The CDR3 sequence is CASSYGDNEQFF. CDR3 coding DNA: TGTGCCAGCAGTTATGGGGACAATGAGCAGTTCTTC.

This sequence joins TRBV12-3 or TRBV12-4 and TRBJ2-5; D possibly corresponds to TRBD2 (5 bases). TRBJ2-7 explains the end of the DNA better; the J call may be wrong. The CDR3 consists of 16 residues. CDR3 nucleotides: TGTGCCAGCACCAACCGAAGGAGGAGGACCCTTTACGAGCAGTACTTC. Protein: CASTNRRRRTLYEQYF.

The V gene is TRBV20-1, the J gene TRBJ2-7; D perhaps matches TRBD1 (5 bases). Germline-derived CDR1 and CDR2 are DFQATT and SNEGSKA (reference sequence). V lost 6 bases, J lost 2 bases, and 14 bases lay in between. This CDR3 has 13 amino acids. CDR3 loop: CSALQVTAYEQYF. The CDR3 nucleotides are TGCAGTGCACTACAGGTGACTGCCTACGAGCAGTACTTC.

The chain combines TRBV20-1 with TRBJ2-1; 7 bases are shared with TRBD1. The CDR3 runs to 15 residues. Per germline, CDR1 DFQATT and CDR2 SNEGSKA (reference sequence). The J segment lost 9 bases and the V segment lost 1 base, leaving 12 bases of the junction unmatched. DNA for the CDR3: TGCAGTGCTAGAGTGGAGAGGGGGCTGTTAGCTGAGCAGTTCTTC. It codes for CSARVERGLLAEQFF.

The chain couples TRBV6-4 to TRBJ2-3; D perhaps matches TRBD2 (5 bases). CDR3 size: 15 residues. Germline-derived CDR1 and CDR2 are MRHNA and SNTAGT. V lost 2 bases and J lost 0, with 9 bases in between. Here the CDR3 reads CASSDARASTDTQYF. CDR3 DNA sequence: TGTGCCAGCAGTGACGCGCGGGCTAGCACAGATACGCAGTATTTT.

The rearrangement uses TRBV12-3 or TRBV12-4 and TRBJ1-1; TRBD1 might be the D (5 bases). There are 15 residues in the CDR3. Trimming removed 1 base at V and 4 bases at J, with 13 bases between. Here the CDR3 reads CASSLGRGIGTEAFF. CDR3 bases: TGTGCCAGCAGTTTAGGGAGGGGCATTGGCACTGAAGCTTTCTTT.

CDR3 sequence reads: CATSRGTAIYGYTF. Here the CDR3 DNA reads TGTGCCACCAGCAGAGGCACAGCTATCTATGGCTACACCTTC. The chain employs TRBV15 and TRBJ1-2; no reliable D call. Germline V gene lookup returns CDR1 LNHNV and CDR2 YYDKDF (reference sequence). This CDR3 is 14 amino acids long. The V end lost 1 base, the J end lost 4 bases, and 10 bases lay between the germline ends.

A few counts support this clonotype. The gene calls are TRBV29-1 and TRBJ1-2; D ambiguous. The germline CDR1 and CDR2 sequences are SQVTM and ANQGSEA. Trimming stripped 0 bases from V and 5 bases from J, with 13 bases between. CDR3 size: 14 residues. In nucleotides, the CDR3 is TGCAGCGTTGAAGATCTAACGGATAAATATGGCTACACCTTC. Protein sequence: CSVEDLTDKYGYTF.

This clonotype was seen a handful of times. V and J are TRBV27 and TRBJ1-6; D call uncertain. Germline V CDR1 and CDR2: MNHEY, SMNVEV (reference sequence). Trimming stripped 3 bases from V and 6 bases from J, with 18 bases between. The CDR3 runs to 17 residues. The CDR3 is CASSFQFGVYPNSPLHF. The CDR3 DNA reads TGTGCCAGCAGTTTCCAATTTGGGGTCTATCCTAATTCACCCCTCCACTTT.

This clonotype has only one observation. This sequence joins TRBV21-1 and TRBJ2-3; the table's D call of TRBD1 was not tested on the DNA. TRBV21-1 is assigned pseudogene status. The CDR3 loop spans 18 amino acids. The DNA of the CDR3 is TGTGCCAGCAGCAGTTCCGGGACAGGGGCCCCCAACACAGATACGCAGTATTTT. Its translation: CASSSSGTGAPNTDTQYF.

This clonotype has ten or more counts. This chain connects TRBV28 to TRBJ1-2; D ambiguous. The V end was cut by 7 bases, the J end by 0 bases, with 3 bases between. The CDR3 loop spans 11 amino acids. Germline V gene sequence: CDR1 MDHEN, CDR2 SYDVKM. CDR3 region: CASTANYGYTF. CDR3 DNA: TGTGCCAGCACGGCTAACTATGGCTACACCTTC.

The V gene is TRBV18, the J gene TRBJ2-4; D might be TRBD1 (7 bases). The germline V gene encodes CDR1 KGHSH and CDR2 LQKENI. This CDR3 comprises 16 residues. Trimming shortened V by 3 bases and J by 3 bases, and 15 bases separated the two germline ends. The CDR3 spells CASSPLGQTSKNIQYF. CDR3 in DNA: TGTGCCAGCTCACCTCTGGGACAGACTAGCAAAAACATTCAGTACTTC.

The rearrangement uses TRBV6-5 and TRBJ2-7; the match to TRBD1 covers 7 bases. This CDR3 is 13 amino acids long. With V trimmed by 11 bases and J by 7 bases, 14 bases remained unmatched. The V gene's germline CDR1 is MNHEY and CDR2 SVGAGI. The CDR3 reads CASRRGQYNEQYF. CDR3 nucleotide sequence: TGTGCCTCAAGACGGGGACAGTACAATGAGCAGTACTTC.

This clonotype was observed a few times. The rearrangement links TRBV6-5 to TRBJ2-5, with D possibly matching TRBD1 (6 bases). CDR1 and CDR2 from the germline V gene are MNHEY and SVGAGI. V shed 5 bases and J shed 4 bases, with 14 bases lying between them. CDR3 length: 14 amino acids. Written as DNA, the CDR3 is TGTGCCAGCAGTGGAAGAACAGGGATAGAGACCCAGTACTTC. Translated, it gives CASSGRTGIETQYF.

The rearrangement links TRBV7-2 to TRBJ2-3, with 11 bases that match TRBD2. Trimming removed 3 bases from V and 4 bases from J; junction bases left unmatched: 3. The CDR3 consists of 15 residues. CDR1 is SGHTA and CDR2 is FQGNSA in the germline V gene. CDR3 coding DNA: TGTGCCAGCAGCTTTAGCGGGGGGGCTCCAGATACGCAGTATTTT. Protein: CASSFSGGAPDTQYF. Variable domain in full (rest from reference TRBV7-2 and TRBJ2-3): GAGVSQSPSNKVTEKGKDVELRCDPISGHTALYWYRQSLGQGLEFLIYFQGNSAPDKSGLPSDRFSAERTGGSVSTLTIQRTQQEDSAVYLCASSFSGGAPDTQYFGPGTRLTVL.